Described below is a single TCR beta chain sequence and its context. Authors' methods: Quantification of nucleated cells was approximated via reference gene primer amplification. Sequencing was performed with immunoSEQ multiplex PCR; in TCRdb, only in-frame clones are kept and a portion is missing. Clonal size and the V and J genes are those of that table, whereas D and trimming came from the DNA. The table records 140,000 or so clones, roughly 84% of them present only once. This sample stems from a study of blood T cell repertoires in COVID-19. Background on the study: Samples taken during acute and convalescent COVID-19 were collected in the United States, Italy and Spain. T cells, B-cell-depleted T cells, or PBMCs supplied cDNA or gDNA.

Enrollment of patients from Seattle took place during active infection, with longitudinal follow-up. This CDR3 comprises 18 residues. After removal of 3 bases from V and 2 bases from J, the junction contained 8 bases not matched to a gene. CDR1 and CDR2 (germline): KGHDR, SFDVKD. The source of this sequence is a man aged 25 to 45 with COVID-19, enrolled during active disease. J is TRBJ2-6 and V is TRBV24-1, with TRBD1 identical over 8 bases. Sequenced sample: peripheral blood. The CDR3 DNA reads TGTGCCACCAGTGATACTGACAGGGGAGATCCTGGGGCCAACGTCCTGACTTTC. The encoded protein is CATSDTDRGDPGANVLTF.